This TCR beta chain was documented in a study of T cell responses to AZD1222 COVID-19 vaccine. Details on this clone: Its antigen is not identified.

Study findings and constraints: In a largely white British group with more females than males, clonal diversity was possibly underestimated. Targets within unmutated variant regions were reportedly found for nearly half of spike-specific TCRs. Following two doses of AZD1222, Spike-specific TCR breadth and depth rose. Distributed over spike, vaccine-associated CD4 TCRs predominated at 160-218 and 743-854.

Measured with immunoSEQ multiplex PCR; TCRdb has only the in-frame clones, and not every one. The profile covers 150,000 to 180,000 clones, with more than 75% appearing a single time and approximately 17% taken by the ten largest. The V and J ends lost 4 bases and 5 bases respectively, with 11 bases between them. CDR3 length: 14 residues. The germline V gene encodes CDR1 LNHNV and CDR2 YYDKDF (reference sequence). The chain is built from TRBV15 and TRBJ2-2; TRBD1 might be the D (6 bases). This TCR derives from an adult in good health. The sequencing used peripheral blood, collected on day 0 of AZD1222 vaccination. DNA for the CDR3: TGTGCCACCAGCATTACAGGGAGAACCGGGGAGCTGTTTTTT. This codes for CATSITGRTGELFF.